This T cell receptor (beta chain) stems from a study of PD-1 blockade in classical Hodgkin lymphoma. The time point denotes: cycle 4 day 1 (C4D1), after 5 to 7 weeks of nivolumab. Autologous stem cell transplantation was followed by relapse in every patient, and brentuximab vedotin exposure varied. Magnetic negative selection was used to purify CD4+ T cells from PBMCs that had been thawed. The repertoire was sequenced with immunoSEQ multiplex PCR; TCRdb's copy has only in-frame clones and lacks some. The repertoire holds about 21,000 clones, approximately 68% seen once, with around 1.2% in the top ten. The TCR was taken from a human donor with classical Hodgkin lymphoma. This specimen was CD4+ T cells from blood, taken before the fourth cycle of nivolumab.

The CDR3 sequence is CASSGSGGLNYGYTF. The CDR3 DNA reads TGTGCCAGCAGCGGGTCGGGGGGGCTCAACTATGGCTACACCTTC. This chain uses TRBV5-8 with TRBJ1-2; the D gene is possibly TRBD1 (6 bases). The CDR3 totals 15 residues. Trimming stripped 4 bases from V and 2 bases from J, with 15 bases between. Germline loops: CDR1 SGHTS, CDR2 YDEGEE.